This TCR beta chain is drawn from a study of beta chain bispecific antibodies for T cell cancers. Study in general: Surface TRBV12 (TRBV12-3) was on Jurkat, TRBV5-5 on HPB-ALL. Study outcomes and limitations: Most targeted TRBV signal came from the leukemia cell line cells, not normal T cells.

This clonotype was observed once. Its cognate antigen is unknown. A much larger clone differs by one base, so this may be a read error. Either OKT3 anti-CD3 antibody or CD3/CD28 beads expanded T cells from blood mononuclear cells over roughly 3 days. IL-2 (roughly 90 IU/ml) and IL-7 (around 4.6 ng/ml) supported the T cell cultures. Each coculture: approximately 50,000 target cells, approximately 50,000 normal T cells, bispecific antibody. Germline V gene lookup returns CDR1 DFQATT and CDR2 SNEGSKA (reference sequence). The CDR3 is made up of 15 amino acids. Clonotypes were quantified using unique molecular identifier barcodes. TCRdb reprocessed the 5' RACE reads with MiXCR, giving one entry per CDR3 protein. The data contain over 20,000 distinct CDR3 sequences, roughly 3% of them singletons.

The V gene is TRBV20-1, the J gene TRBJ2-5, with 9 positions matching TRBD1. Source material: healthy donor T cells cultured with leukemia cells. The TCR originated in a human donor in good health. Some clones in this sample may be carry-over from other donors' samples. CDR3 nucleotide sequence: TGCAGTGCTACCCCCCTGGGACAGGGAGGAGAGGCCCAGTACTTC. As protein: CSATPLGQGGEAQYF.